A single TCR beta chain is shown here with its context. This CDR3 contains 16 residues. CDR1 and CDR2 from the germline V gene are LGHNA and YNFKEQ. V was cut by 4 bases and J by 6 bases, with 18 bases left in between. This record belongs to a study of T cell responses to AZD1222 COVID-19 vaccine. For the study at large: Second-dose groups at about 4 or about 12 weeks were pooled.

The method was immunoSEQ multiplex PCR; TCRdb's version includes in-frame clones alone and lacks a portion of them. This sample carries approximately 130,000 clones, about 89% of them seen once, and the ten largest clones take about 27%. The chain employs TRBV4-2 and TRBJ2-2; tentative D call: TRBD1 (5 bases). The sequence was obtained from an adult in good health. The material was peripheral blood, obtained on day 0 of AZD1222 vaccination. The CDR3 loop is CASSRGKGSGAGELFF. CDR3 DNA sequence: TGTGCCAGCAGCCGAGGAAAGGGGTCCGGAGCCGGGGAGCTGTTTTTT.